This T cell receptor beta chain was recorded in a study of T cell responses to AZD1222 COVID-19 vaccine. Study-level information: Combined were second doses at about 4 or about 12 weeks. Study conclusions and caveats: Spike-specific TCR breadth and depth rose after two AZD1222 doses. CD4 TCRs covered the whole spike, strongest at regions 160-218 and 743-854. At baseline, just a handful of AZD1222 recipients tested seropositive.

On this clone itself: Its target is unknown. This same CDR3 is encoded by further DNA sequences in the sample.

The CDR3 length is 17 residues. The germline V gene encodes CDR1 MNHNS and CDR2 SASEGT. The V end was cut by 0 bases, the J end by 1 base, with 12 bases between. Assay: immunoSEQ multiplex PCR; the TCRdb copy retains only in-frame clones and omits some. The sample has some 150,000 clones; over 85% are singletons. The chain couples TRBV6-1 to TRBJ2-2; D perhaps matches TRBD1 (5 bases). This clonotype was obtained from an adult in good health. Source: peripheral blood, taken on day 0 of AZD1222 vaccination. Here the CDR3 reads CASSEARKGMNTGELFF. In DNA, the CDR3 is TGTGCCAGCAGTGAAGCGCGTAAGGGGATGAACACCGGGGAGCTGTTTTTT.